The clone carrying this T cell receptor (beta chain) came up a few times. As yet, its antigen is unknown. This sample was taken from a study of T cell repertoires in cytomegalovirus infection. Background on the study: TCR beta signatures that were public indicated CMV infection and matching HLA type. Study results and limitations: Carriage of CMV together with the relevant HLA was identifiable through cumulative public TCR beta family frequency.

With V trimmed by 5 bases and J by 6 bases, 10 bases remained unmatched. The CDR3 is 18 amino acids. CDR1 and CDR2 from the germline V gene are SGHVS and FQNEAQ. Each CDR3 protein is one row after TCRdb ran MiXCR on the reads. Of fewer than 130,000 distinct CDR3 sequences detected, under 50% appear once; the ten largest clones hold less than 80%. This receptor was identified in a human donor in good health (CMV status not recorded). Some clones in this sample may be carry-over from other donors' samples. The V and J genes are TRBV7-8 and TRBJ2-1; 16 bases line up with TRBD2. The specimen was CD8+ T cells from cultured PBMCs, collected from culture after CMV antigen stimulation. CDR3 sequence (DNA): TGTGCCAGCAGCCGAAACACAGGGACTAGCGGGGGGGCCAATGAGCAGTTCTTC. The encoded protein is CASSRNTGTSGGANEQFF.